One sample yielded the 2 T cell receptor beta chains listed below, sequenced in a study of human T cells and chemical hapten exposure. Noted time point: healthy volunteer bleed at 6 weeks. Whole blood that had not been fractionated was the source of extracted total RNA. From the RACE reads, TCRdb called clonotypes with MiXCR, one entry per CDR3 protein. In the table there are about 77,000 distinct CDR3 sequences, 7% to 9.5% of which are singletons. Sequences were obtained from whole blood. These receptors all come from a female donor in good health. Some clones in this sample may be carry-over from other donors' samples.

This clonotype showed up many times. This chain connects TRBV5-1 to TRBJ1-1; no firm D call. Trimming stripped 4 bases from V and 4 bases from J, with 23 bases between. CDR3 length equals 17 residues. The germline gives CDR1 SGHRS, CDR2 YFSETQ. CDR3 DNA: TGCGCCAGCAGCCTCCGACCCAATGGCCCTCTCGGCACTGAAGCTTTCTTT. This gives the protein CASSLRPNGPLGTEAFF.

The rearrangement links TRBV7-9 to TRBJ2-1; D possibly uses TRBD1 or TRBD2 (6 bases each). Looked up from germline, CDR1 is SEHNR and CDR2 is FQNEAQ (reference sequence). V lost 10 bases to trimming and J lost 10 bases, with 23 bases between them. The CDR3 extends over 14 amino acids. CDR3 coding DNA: TGTGCCACCATGCCGGGGGCCCGCCTAAGGGAGCAGTTCTTC. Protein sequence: CATMPGARLREQFF.